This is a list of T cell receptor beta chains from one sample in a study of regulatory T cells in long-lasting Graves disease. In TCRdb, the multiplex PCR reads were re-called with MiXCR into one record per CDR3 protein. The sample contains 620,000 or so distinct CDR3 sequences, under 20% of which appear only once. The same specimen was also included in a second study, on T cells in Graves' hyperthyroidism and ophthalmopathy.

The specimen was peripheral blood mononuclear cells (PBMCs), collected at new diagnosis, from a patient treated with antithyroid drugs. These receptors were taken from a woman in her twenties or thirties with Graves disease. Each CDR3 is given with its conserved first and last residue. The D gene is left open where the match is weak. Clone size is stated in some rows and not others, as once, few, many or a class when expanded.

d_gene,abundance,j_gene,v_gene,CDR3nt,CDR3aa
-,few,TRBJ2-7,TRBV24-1,TGTGCCACCAGTGATTTTCGGACCTCCGAGCAGTACTTC,CATSDFRTSEQYF
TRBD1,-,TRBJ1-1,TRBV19,TGTGCCAGTAGGATGGGACAGGGGGCCGACACTGAAGCTTTCTTT,CASRMGQGADTEAFF
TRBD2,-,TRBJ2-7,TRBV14,TGTGCCAGCAGCCAGGGGCGCCTAGCGGAATACGAGCAGTACTTC,CASSQGRLAEYEQYF
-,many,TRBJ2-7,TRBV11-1,TGTGCCAGCAGCCCTGCCTCCTACGAGCAGTACTTC,CASSPASYEQYF
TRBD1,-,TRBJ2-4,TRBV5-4,TGTGCCAGCAGCCCAGGGACAGGCTCGGGAGAAAACATTCAGTACTTC,CASSPGTGSGENIQYF
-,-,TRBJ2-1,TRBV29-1,TGCAGCGTTGGAGGGTGGGATTACAATGAGCAGTTCTTC,CSVGGWDYNEQFF
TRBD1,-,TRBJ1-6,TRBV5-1,TGCGCCAGCTGTATCGGGACAGGGAATAATTCACCCCTCCACTTT,CASCIGTGNNSPLHF
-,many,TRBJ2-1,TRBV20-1,TGCAGAGCTAGGGATGGGGGGATGCAGTTCTTC,CRARDGGMQFF
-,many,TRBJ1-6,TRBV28,TGTGCCAGCAAGGTTTGGCAGGGCTCTTCACCCCTCCACTTT,CASKVWQGSSPLHF
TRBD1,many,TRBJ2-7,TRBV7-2,TGTGCCAGCAGTTACGACAGGGGCGTATACTACGAGCAGTACTTC,CASSYDRGVYYEQYF
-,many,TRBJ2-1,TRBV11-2,TGTGCCAGCAGCTTTACAGAGGAGCAGTTCTTC,CASSFTEEQFF
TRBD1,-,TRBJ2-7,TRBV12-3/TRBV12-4,TGTGCCAGCAGCCCCTCGACAGGGATCTCCTACGAGCAGTACTTC,CASSPSTGISYEQYF
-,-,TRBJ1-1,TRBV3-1,TGTGCCAGCAGCCAAGACAGAGTCGCTGAAGCTTTCTTT,CASSQDRVAEAFF
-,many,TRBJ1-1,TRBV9,TGTGCCAGCAGCGTAGGACGAGGGCGCAGGGACACTGAAGCTTTCTTT,CASSVGRGRRDTEAFF
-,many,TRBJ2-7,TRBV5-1,TGCGCCAGCAGCTTGGCAGGGGATCTCAACGAGCAGTACTTC,CASSLAGDLNEQYF
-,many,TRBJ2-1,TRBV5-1,TGCGCCAGCAATAGGGCAGGGGAGCTGACCAATGAGCAGTTCTTC,CASNRAGELTNEQFF
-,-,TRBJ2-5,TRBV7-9,TGTGCCAGCAGCTTAGTTTCAGGGAAGGGGGAGACCCAGTACTTC,CASSLVSGKGETQYF
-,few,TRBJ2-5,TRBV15,TGTGCCACCAGCAGAGGGACTCTCCTCCAAGAGACCCAGTACTTC,CATSRGTLLQETQYF
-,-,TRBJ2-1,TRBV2,TGTGCCAGCAGTAGCTACAATGAGCGGTTCTTC,CASSSYNERFF
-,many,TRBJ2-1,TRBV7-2,TGTGCCAGCAGCTCAAGAGTGCAGGGTTTTGAGCAGTTCTTC,CASSSRVQGFEQFF
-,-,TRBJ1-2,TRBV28,TGTGCCAGCCGAACGGACGGACCGCATGGCTACACCTTC,CASRTDGPHGYTF
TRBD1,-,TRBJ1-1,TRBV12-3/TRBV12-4,TGTGCCAGCAGTTCGACAGGGGGCGCTTCGGGCACTGAAGCTTTCTTT,CASSSTGGASGTEAFF
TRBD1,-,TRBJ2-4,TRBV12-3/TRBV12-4,TGTGCCAGCAGCTCGGACAGGTCTGGCATTCAGTACTTC,CASSSDRSGIQYF
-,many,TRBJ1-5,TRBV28,TGTGCCAGCAGCCTGGGATCCGGTACCAATCAGCCCCAGCATTTT,CASSLGSGTNQPQHF
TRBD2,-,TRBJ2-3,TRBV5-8,TGTGCCAGCTGCCAAACCAGCGGGAGGGGTACAGATACGCAGTATTTT,CASCQTSGRGTDTQYF
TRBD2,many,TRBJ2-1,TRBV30,TGTGCCTGGAGAGGCCCCGGGACTAGCGGGAATAAGCAGTTCTTC,CAWRGPGTSGNKQFF
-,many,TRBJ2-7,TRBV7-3,TGTGCCAGCAGCTTAACGCGGGTCGGCGAGCAGTACTTC,CASSLTRVGEQYF
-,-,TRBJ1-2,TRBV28,TGTGCCAGCAGTTTATGGGGGAGGGGTTCGGTTGGCTACACCTTC,CASSLWGRGSVGYTF
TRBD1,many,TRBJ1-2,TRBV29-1,TGCAGCGTAGCAGGGACAGTGTATGGCTACACCTTC,CSVAGTVYGYTF
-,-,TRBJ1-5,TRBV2,TGTGCCAGCAAAATCTCTGGGGAGGCCAATCAGCCCCAGCATTTT,CASKISGEANQPQHF
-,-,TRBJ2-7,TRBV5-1,TGCACCAGCGGCCCTGATGGGGGTGTTAGCGAGCAGTACTTC,CTSGPDGGVSEQYF
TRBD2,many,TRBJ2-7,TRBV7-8,TGTGCCAGCAGCGACGGACTAGCGGGAGGGCCCCGTGATTACGAGCAGTACTTC,CASSDGLAGGPRDYEQYF
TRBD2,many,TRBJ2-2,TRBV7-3,TGTGCCAGCAGCTTATATCCCCTAGCGGGAGGTCAAGGGGCCGGGGAGCTGTTTTTT,CASSLYPLAGGQGAGELFF
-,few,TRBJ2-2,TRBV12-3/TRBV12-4,TGTGCCAGCAGTTTGGGACAATTCGCGGGGGAGCTGTTTTTT,CASSLGQFAGELFF
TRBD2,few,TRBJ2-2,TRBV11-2,TGTGCCAGCAGCTTACAACTAGCGGGATCCCCCGGGGAGCTGTTTTTT,CASSLQLAGSPGELFF
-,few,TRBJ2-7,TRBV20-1,TGCAGTGCTTTTCCCGGGCCCAGATACGAGCAGTACTTC,CSAFPGPRYEQYF
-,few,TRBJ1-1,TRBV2,TGTGCCAGCAGGAAGACCGACCAAGCGAACACTGAAGCTCTCTTT,CASRKTDQANTEALF
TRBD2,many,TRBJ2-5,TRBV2,TGTGCCAGCAGTGGGATGACTAGCGGGAGTTATTATGAGACCCAGTACTTC,CASSGMTSGSYYETQYF
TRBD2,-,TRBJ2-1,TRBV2,TGTGCCAGCACCTACCTCGGGGGGGCCTCCTACAATGAGCAGTTCTTC,CASTYLGGASYNEQFF
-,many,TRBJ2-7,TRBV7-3,TGTGCCAGCAGCACCACCTTCGACAGTCTAGTCTACGAGCAGTACTTC,CASSTTFDSLVYEQYF
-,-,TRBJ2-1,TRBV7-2,TGTGCCAGCAGCGCCCGGTACAGCTTGGGCTCCTACAATGAGCAGTTCTTC,CASSARYSLGSYNEQFF
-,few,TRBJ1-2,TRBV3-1,TGTGCCAGCAGCCAAGTCGTACCCCCGGGGTTGGGGAGTTATGGCTACACCTTC,CASSQVVPPGLGSYGYTF
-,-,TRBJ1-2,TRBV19,TGTGCCAGTAGCCCAAATTCCGGGAGCCTAGTAAGCTACACCTTC,CASSPNSGSLVSYTF
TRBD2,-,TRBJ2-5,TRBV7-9,TGTGCCAGCAGCCCCGGGCTAGCGGGGTCATGGACCCAGTACTTC,CASSPGLAGSWTQYF
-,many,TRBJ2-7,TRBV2,TGTGCCAGCACCCACAGGCTAATATCCTACGAGCAGTACTTC,CASTHRLISYEQYF
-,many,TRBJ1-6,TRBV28,TGTGCCAGCAGTTTTTTGTTCCAGGCAAAGGATTCACCCCTCCACTTT,CASSFLFQAKDSPLHF
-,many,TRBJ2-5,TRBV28,TGTGCCAGCAGCTGGACCGGGGCGGGGACCCAGTACTTC,CASSWTGAGTQYF
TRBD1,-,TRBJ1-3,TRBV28,TGTGCCAGCAGCCGGGACAGGGTAGGAAACACCATATATTTT,CASSRDRVGNTIYF
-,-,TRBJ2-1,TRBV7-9,TGTGCCAGCAGCTTAAAGGGGACAAAATACAATGAGCAGTTCTTC,CASSLKGTKYNEQFF
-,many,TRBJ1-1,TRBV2,TGTGCCAGCAGTGAAGAGGGGAACACTGAAGCTTTCTTT,CASSEEGNTEAFF
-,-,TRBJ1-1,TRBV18,TGTGCCAGCTCAAACCTGCGGAGCACTGAAGCTTTCTTT,CASSNLRSTEAFF